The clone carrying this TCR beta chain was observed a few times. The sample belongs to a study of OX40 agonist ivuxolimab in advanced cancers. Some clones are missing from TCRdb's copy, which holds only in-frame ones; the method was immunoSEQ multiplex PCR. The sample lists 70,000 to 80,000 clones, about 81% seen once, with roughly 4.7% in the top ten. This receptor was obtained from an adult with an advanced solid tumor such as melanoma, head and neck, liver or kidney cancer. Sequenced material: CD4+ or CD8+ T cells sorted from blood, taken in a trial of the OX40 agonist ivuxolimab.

The CDR3 coding sequence is TGTGCCAGCAGTGACCCACGGACCACACCGCAAGGAAGGGGACGAAAAGCTTTCTTT. Translated, it gives CASSDPRTTPQGRGRKAFF. This chain connects TRBV6-4 to TRBJ1-1; TRBD1 might be the D (5 bases). V lost 2 bases and J lost 9, with 31 bases in between. This CDR3 spans 19 amino acids. Germline lookup yields CDR1 MRHNA and CDR2 SNTAGT.